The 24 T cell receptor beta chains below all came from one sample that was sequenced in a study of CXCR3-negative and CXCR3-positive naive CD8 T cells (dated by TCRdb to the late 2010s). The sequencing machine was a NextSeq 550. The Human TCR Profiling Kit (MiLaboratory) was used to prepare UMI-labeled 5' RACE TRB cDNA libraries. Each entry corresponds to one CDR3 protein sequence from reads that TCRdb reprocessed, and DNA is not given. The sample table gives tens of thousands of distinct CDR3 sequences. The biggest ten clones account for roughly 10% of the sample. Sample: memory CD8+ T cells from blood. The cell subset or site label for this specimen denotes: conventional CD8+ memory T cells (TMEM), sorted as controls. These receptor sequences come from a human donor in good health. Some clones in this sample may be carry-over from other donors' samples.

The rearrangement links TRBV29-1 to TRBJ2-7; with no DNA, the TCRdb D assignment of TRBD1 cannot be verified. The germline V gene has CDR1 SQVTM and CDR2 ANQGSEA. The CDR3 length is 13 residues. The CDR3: CSVYGQGEYEQYF.

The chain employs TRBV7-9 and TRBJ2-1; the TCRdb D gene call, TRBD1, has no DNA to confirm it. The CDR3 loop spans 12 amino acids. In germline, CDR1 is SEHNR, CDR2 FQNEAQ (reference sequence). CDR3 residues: CASRHGQNEQFF.

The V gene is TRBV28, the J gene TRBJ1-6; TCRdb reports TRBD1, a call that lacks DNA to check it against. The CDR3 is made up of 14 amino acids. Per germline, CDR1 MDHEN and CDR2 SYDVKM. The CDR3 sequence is CASSLFQGSSPLHF.

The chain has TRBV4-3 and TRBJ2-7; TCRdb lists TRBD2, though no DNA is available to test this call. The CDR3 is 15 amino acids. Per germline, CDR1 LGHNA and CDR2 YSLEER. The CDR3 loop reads CASSQDRDWTYEQYF.

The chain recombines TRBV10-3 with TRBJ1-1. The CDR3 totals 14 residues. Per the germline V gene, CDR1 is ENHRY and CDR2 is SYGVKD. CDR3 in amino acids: CAISDLDGNTEAFF.

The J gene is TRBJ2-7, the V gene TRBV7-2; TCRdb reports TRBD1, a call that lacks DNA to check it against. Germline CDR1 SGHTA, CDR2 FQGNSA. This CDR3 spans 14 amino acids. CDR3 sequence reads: CASSLRQGSYEQYF.

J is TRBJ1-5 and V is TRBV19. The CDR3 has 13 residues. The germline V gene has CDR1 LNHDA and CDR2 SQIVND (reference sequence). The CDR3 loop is CASRHREGQPQHF.

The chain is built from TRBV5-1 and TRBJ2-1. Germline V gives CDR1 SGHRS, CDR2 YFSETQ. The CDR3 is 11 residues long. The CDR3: CASSFGDEQFF.

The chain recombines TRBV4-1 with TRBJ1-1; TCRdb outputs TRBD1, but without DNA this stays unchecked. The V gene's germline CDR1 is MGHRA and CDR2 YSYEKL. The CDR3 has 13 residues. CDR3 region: CASSQGTGPEAFF.

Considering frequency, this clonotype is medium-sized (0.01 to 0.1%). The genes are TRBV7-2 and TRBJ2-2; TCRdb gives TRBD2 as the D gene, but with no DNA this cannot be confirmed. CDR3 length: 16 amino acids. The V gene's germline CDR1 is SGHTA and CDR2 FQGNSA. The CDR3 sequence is CASLTKWSLGTGELFF.

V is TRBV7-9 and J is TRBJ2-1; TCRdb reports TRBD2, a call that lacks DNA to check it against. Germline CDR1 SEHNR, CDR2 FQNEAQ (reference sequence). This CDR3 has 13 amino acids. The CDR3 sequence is CASSGGLATEQFF.

This chain's CDR3 is CSAASGRASYNEQFF. This rearrangement joins TRBV20-1 to TRBJ2-1; TCRdb proposes TRBD2, but this gene call is untestable without DNA. CDR3 length: 15 residues. Germline loops: CDR1 DFQATT, CDR2 SNEGSKA (reference sequence).

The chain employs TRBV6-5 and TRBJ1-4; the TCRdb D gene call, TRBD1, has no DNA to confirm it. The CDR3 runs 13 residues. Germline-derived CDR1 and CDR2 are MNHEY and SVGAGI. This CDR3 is CASSPDLGEKLFF.

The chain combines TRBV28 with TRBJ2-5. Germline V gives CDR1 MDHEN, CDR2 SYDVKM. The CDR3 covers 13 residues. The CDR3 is CASSLRGSETQYF.

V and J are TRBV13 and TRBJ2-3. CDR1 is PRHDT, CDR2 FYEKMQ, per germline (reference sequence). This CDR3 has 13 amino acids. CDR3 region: CASSKDSTDTQYF.

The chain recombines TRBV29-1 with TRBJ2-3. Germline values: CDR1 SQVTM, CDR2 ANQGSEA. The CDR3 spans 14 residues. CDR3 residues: CSVVGLPSTDTQYF.

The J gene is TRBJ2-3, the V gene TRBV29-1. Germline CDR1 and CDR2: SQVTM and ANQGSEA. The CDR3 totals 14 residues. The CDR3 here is CSVVSSGYTDTQYF.

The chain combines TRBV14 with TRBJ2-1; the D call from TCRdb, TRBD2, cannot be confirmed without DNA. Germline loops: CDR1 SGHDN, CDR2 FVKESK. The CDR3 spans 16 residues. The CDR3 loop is CASSQVIGLRVYEQFF.

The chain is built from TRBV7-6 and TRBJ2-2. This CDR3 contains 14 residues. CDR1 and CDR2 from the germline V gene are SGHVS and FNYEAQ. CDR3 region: CASSTIADTGELFF.

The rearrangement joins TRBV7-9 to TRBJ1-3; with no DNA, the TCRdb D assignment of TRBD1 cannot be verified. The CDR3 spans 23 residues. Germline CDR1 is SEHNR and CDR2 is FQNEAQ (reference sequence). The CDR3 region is CASSFFGENEGTGGHLSGNTIYF.

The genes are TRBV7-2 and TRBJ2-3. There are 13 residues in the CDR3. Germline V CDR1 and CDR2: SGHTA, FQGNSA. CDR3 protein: CASSSPRTDTQYF.

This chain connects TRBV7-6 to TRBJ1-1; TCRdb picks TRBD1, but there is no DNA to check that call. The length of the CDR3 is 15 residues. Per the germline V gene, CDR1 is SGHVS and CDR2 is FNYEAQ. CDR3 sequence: CASSESTGANTEAFF. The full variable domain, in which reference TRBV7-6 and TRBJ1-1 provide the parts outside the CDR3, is GAGVSQSPRYKVTKRGQDVALRCDPISGHVSLYWYRQALGQGPEFLTYFNYEAQQDKSGLPNDRFSAERPEGSISTLTIQRTEQRDSAMYRCASSESTGANTEAFFGQGTRLTVV.

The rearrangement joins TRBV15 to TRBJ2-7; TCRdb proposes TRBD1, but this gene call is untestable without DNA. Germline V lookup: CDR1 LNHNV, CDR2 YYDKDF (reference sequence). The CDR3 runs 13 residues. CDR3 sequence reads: CATSTWTGSEQYF.

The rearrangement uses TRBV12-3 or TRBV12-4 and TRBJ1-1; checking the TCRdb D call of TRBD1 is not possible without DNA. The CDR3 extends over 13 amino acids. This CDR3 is CASSEGAVTEAFF.